These T cell receptor beta chains were read from a single sample in a study of graft-versus-host responses after intestinal transplantation. These receptors have no identified antigens. Assay: immunoSEQ multiplex PCR; the TCRdb copy retains only in-frame clones and omits some. In the table there are 85,000 to 100,000 clones, approximately 87% of which are singletons. This sample comprised unstimulated CD4+ T cells sorted from spleen or lymph node cells, obtained before intestinal transplant. The source of these receptors is a human donor who received an intestinal transplant. Both conserved end residues are part of each CDR3. The D gene is left open where the match is weak. Some rows mark clone size as missing; the rest say once, few, many or name a class of expanded clone.

V	length	D	size	J	DNA	CDR3
TRBV2	13	NA	NA	TRBJ2-7	TGTGCCAGCAGCCTACAGGGGGGGGACGAGCAGTACTTC	CASSLQGGDEQYF
TRBV2	16	TRBD2	NA	TRBJ2-1	TGTGCCAGCAGAAACCGTGAGCGGGGGGATTACAATGAGCAGTTCTTC	CASRNRERGDYNEQFF
TRBV11-2	17	NA	NA	TRBJ1-3	TGTGCCAGCAGCGGGCTGGGCGCCTTATACTCTGGAAACACCATATATTTT	CASSGLGALYSGNTIYF
TRBV6-1	14	TRBD1	once	TRBJ2-5	TGTGCCAGCAGGTCGACAGGGGGTGGGGAGACCCAGTACTTC	CASRSTGGGETQYF
TRBV10-2	13	NA	NA	TRBJ1-1	TGCGCCAGCAGGATCCCAGGGGACACTGAAGCTTTCTTT	CASRIPGDTEAFF
TRBV9	14	NA	NA	TRBJ1-6	TGTGCCAGCAGCGTGGGGCAAGGGAATTCACCCCTCCACTTT	CASSVGQGNSPLHF
TRBV5-4	14	NA	NA	TRBJ1-2	TGTGCCAGCAGCTTGGACCAGGCTAACTATGGCTACACCTTC	CASSLDQANYGYTF
TRBV10-3	16	TRBD1	NA	TRBJ2-7	TGTGCCATCAGTGAGTCATGGGACAGGGCTGCCCACGAGCAGTACTTC	CAISESWDRAAHEQYF
TRBV6-1	15	NA	NA	TRBJ1-6	TGTGCCAGCAGTGAACTACAGCCGAGGGATTCACCCCTCCACTTT	CASSELQPRDSPLHF
TRBV12-5	13	NA	NA	TRBJ1-6	TGTGCTAGTGGCGGCTCCTATAATTCACCCCTCCACTTT	CASGGSYNSPLHF
TRBV7-2	14	NA	NA	TRBJ1-2	TGTGCCAGCAGCTTAGGTTCAGCTAACTATGGCTACACCTTC	CASSLGSANYGYTF
TRBV6-1	13	TRBD2	NA	TRBJ2-3	TGTGCCACCCAGCGGGGGGTCTCAGATACGCAGTATTTT	CATQRGVSDTQYF
TRBV10-3	16	TRBD1	NA	TRBJ1-6	TGTGCCATCAGTGAGTCGGGGGGACAGGGGACGTCACCCCTCCACTTT	CAISESGGQGTSPLHF
TRBV9	15	NA	NA	TRBJ1-5	TGTGCCAGCAGCGCCAGTTCGGGACAAAATCAGCCCCAGCATTTT	CASSASSGQNQPQHF
TRBV4-1	15	NA	NA	TRBJ1-1	TGCGCCAGCAGCCAAGCATTACCAGGGGCCACTGAAGCTTTCTTT	CASSQALPGATEAFF
TRBV7-8	13	TRBD1	NA	TRBJ2-1	TGTGCCAGCAAGGGGGCAGGGGAGAATGAGCAGTTCTTC	CASKGAGENEQFF
TRBV5-1	14	NA	once	TRBJ1-1	TGCGCCAGCAGCCCCGACATTTTTAACACTGAAGCTTTCTTT	CASSPDIFNTEAFF
TRBV12-2	16	NA	NA	TRBJ1-5	TGTGCAAGTCGCTTAGTTGGCCAAAATAGCAATCAGCCCCAGCATTTT	CASRLVGQNSNQPQHF
TRBV6-6	13	NA	NA	TRBJ1-5	TGTGCCAGCTTAAGGGGCGCCAATCAGCCCCAGCATTTT	CASLRGANQPQHF
TRBV9	13	TRBD2	NA	TRBJ2-7	TGTTCCTTTAGCGGGCCCAAACTATACGAGCAGTACTTC	CSFSGPKLYEQYF
TRBV7-7	14	TRBD1	NA	TRBJ2-7	TGTGCTAGCAGCCCTGGGACAGGGAACTACGAGCAGTACTTC	CASSPGTGNYEQYF
TRBV19	15	NA	NA	TRBJ2-2	TGTGCCAGTAGTGGCCGGGTCCTAAACACCGGGGAGCTGTTTTTT	CASSGRVLNTGELFF